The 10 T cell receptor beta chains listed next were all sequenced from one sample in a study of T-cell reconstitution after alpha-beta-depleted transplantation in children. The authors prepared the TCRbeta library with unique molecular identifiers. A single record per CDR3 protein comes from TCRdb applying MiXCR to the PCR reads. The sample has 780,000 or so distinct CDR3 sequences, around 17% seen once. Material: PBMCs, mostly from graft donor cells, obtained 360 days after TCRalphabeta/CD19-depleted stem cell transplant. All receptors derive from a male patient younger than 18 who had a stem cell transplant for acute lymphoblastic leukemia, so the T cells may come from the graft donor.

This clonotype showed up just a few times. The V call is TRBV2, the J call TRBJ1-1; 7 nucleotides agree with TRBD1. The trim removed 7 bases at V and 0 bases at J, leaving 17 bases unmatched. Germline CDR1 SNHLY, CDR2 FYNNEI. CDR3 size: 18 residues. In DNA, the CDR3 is TGTGCCAGCACCATGTCCTGGGAGGGGGCGGCTCTGAACACTGAAGCTTTCTTT. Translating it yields CASTMSWEGAALNTEAFF.

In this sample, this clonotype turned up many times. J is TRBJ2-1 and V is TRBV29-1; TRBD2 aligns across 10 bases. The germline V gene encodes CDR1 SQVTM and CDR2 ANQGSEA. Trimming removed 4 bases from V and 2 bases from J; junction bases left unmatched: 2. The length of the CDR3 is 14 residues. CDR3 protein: CSVGGLATYNEQFF. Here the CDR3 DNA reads TGCAGCGTTGGGGGACTAGCGACCTACAATGAGCAGTTCTTC.

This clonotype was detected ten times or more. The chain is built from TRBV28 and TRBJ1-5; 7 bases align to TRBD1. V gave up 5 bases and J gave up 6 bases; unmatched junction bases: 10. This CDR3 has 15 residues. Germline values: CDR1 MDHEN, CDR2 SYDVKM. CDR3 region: CASSVHRGGGQPQHF. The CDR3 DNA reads TGTGCCAGCAGTGTACACAGGGGTGGGGGTCAGCCCCAGCATTTT.

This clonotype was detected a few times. The CDR3 reads CASSLGQTYYYNEQFF. The CDR3 nucleotides are TGTGCCAGCAGCTTGGGACAGACCTACTATTACAATGAGCAGTTCTTC. The V gene is TRBV7-9, the J gene TRBJ2-1; 7 bases fit TRBD1. CDR1 is SEHNR, CDR2 FQNEAQ, per germline (reference sequence). The CDR3 runs to 16 residues. V lost 3 bases and J lost 4; bases outside the gene matches: 9.

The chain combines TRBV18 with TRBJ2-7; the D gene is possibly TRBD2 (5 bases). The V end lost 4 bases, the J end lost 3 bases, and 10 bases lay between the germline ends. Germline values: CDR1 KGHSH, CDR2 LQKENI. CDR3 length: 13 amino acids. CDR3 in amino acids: CASSRTRDYEQYF. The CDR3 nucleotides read TGTGCCAGCTCACGGACTCGAGACTACGAGCAGTACTTC.

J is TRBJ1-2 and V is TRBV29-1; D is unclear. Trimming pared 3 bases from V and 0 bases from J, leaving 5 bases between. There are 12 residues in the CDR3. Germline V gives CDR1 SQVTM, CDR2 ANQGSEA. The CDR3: CSVDGTNYGYTF. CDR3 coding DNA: TGCAGCGTTGACGGGACTAACTATGGCTACACCTTC.

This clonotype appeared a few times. The CDR3 loop reads CASSGALGRGGEKLFF. DNA for the CDR3: TGTGCCAGCAGTGGTGCCTTGGGCAGGGGGGGGGAAAAACTGTTTTTT. J is TRBJ1-4 and V is TRBV27; TRBD1 matches 7 bases. CDR1 and CDR2 (germline): MNHEY, SMNVEV (reference sequence). This CDR3 is 16 amino acids long. Losses at the gene ends were 5 bases for V and 8 bases for J; bases not matched to a gene: 14. Using reference TRBV27 and TRBJ1-4 for the parts outside the CDR3, the full variable domain is EAQVTQNPRYLITVTGKKLTVTCSQNMNHEYMSWYRQDPGLGLRQIYYSMNVEVTDKGDVPEGYKVSRKEKRNFPLILESPSPNQTSLYFCASSGALGRGGEKLFFGSGTQLSVL.

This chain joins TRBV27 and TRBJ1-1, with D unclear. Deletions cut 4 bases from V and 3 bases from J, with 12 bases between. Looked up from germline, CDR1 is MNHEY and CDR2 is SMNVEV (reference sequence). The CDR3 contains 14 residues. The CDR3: CASSWALGYTEAFF. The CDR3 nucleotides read TGTGCCAGCAGTTGGGCACTAGGGTACACTGAAGCTTTCTTT.

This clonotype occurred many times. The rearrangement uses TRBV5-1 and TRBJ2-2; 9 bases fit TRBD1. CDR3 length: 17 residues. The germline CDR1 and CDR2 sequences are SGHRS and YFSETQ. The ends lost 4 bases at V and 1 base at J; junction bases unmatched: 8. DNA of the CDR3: TGCGCCAGCAGCCGGACAGGGGCGGCTATGAACACCGGGGAGCTGTTTTTT. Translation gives CASSRTGAAMNTGELFF.

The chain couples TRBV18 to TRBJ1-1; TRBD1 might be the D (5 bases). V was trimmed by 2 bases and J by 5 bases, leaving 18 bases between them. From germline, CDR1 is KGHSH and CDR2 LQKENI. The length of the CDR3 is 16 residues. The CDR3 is CASSPSRDGIGTEAFF. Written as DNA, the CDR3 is TGTGCCAGCTCACCAAGCCGGGACGGGATCGGGACTGAAGCTTTCTTT.